Listed below are T cell receptor beta chains from one sample, sequenced in a study of cytotoxic CD8 clonotypes in ibrutinib-treated CLL. The method was immunoSEQ multiplex PCR; TCRdb's version includes in-frame clones alone and lacks a portion of them. The profile covers some 65,000 clones, with 45% to 60% appearing a single time and roughly 15% taken by the ten largest. Sequenced material: PBMCs, taken after 12 months of ibrutinib treatment. The origin of the receptors is a human donor with chronic lymphocytic leukemia. CDR3s include the opening cysteine and the closing phenylalanine or tryptophan. A D gene is named only where the DNA matches it firmly. For some rows the clone size is stated as once, few or many, or as a class when expanded; others skip it.

V gene,D gene,clone size,J gene,CDR3 DNA,CDR3 protein
TRBV29-1,TRBD1,many,TRBJ1-4,TGCAGCGTTGTATCCGGGACAGCAACTAATGAAAAACTGTTTTTT,CSVVSGTATNEKLFF
TRBV4-2,TRBD2,-,TRBJ2-7,TGTGCCAGCAGCCGAGAAAGCGGGAGTGGGTACGAGCAGTACTTC,CASSRESGSGYEQYF
TRBV2,-,-,TRBJ2-3,TGTGCCAGCAGTCTGTCTGGGAACCCCGCAGATACGCAGTATTTT,CASSLSGNPADTQYF
TRBV6-1,-,few,TRBJ1-5,TGTGCCAGCAGTGAACCTGGGACGCGACATCAGCCCCAGCATTTT,CASSEPGTRHQPQHF
TRBV4-1,-,many,TRBJ2-7,TGCGCCAGCAGCCAAGGTGACGAGCAGTACTTC,CASSQGDEQYF
TRBV28,-,-,TRBJ1-6,TGTGCCAGCAGGGGCAGGGGAAGATCTTCACCCCTCCACTTT,CASRGRGRSSPLHF
TRBV29-1,-,-,TRBJ1-2,TGCAGCGTTCTGACAGGAGAGGGGGGCTACACCTTC,CSVLTGEGGYTF
TRBV6-5,-,-,TRBJ1-2,TGTGCCACCAGGGAGAGCGTCTATGGCTACACCTTC,CATRESVYGYTF
TRBV11-2,-,-,TRBJ1-1,TGTGCCAGCAGCTCGAGATCGTGGTCAGCTGAAGCTTTCTTT,CASSSRSWSAEAFF
TRBV6-5,-,few,TRBJ1-5,TGTGCCAGCAGTTACGGGGGTTACAATCAGCCCCAGCATTTT,CASSYGGYNQPQHF
TRBV6-5,TRBD1,-,TRBJ1-5,TGTGCCAGCAGTCCGACAGGGGGCCAGCCCCAGCATTTT,CASSPTGGQPQHF
TRBV5-1,-,many,TRBJ1-5,TGCGCCAGCAGCAAGACGGGACAAAGCAATCAGCCCCAGCATTTT,CASSKTGQSNQPQHF
TRBV6-5,-,-,TRBJ1-5,TGTGCCAGCAGTTACACGGCCTTTCAGCCCCAGCATTTT,CASSYTAFQPQHF
TRBV28,-,-,TRBJ2-7,TGTGCCAGCAGTTCGCCAGGGACGGTCTACGAGCAGTACTTC,CASSSPGTVYEQYF
TRBV6-5,-,-,TRBJ2-7,TGTGCCAGCAGCAGTGGGGCGGGCGAGCAGTACTTC,CASSSGAGEQYF
TRBV18,-,-,TRBJ2-6,TGTGCCAGCTCACCTTTAAGACAAACCTCGCATGGGGCCAACGTCCTGACTTTC,CASSPLRQTSHGANVLTF
TRBV5-4,-,many,TRBJ2-2,TGTGCCAGCGGACCCAGCCCCACCGGGGAGCTGTTTTTT,CASGPSPTGELFF
TRBV10-3,-,once,TRBJ1-5,TGTGCCATCCGAGGAGGGGGGAAGGATCAGCCCCAGCATTTT,CAIRGGGKDQPQHF
TRBV19,-,few,TRBJ2-7,TGTGCCAGTAGTAAGGGGGACTACGAGCAGTACTTC,CASSKGDYEQYF
TRBV5-1,-,-,TRBJ2-4,TGCGCCAGCAGCTTAGGAAACATTCAGTACTTC,CASSLGNIQYF
TRBV2,-,-,TRBJ1-5,TGTGCCAGCACCCAGGGACAAGCAGGTCAGCCCCAGCATTTT,CASTQGQAGQPQHF
TRBV29-1,TRBD1,-,TRBJ1-4,TGCAGCGTATCACAGGGGTCTAATGAAAAACTGTTTTTT,CSVSQGSNEKLFF
TRBV28,TRBD1,few,TRBJ2-3,TGTGCCAGCAGCGACGCGACAGGGTTTGGAGATACGCAGTATTTT,CASSDATGFGDTQYF
TRBV15,TRBD2,-,TRBJ2-3,TGTGCCACCAGCAGTAGCGGGAGTCGAACAGATACGCAGTATTTT,CATSSSGSRTDTQYF
TRBV11-1,-,-,TRBJ2-7,TGTGCCAGCAGCTTGAATCGATACGAGCAGTACTTC,CASSLNRYEQYF
TRBV19,TRBD2,-,TRBJ2-1,TGTGCCAGTAGTGTCCTTGGGACTAGCGGAGGCTACAATGAGCAGTTCTTC,CASSVLGTSGGYNEQFF
TRBV6-5,-,-,TRBJ1-1,TGTGCCAGCAGGGAAGCTGGTGAAGCTTTCTTT,CASREAGEAFF
TRBV27,TRBD1,once,TRBJ2-3,TGTGCCAGCAGTTACAGGGGGACTAGCACAGATACGCAGTATTTT,CASSYRGTSTDTQYF
TRBV6-1,-,many,TRBJ2-5,TGTGCCAGCAGCTCACTGGACGACCCTGGTGGGACCCAGTACTTC,CASSSLDDPGGTQYF
TRBV5-8,-,once,TRBJ1-2,TGTGCCAGCAGCTTGATCGGACGGGGGAGCTATGGCTACACCTTC,CASSLIGRGSYGYTF
TRBV18,-,-,TRBJ1-5,TGTGCCAGCTCACCGTTGGCAGGACTTGGTGCAGGGCAGCCCCAGCATTTT,CASSPLAGLGAGQPQHF
TRBV10-2,TRBD1,once,TRBJ2-5,TGCGCCAGCACTAACGACAGGGGGCTGGGGGAGACCCAGTACTTC,CASTNDRGLGETQYF
TRBV7-9,TRBD1,once,TRBJ1-1,TGTGCCAGCAGCTCTCCCAGGGGGGGGTTCACTGAAGCTTTCTTT,CASSSPRGGFTEAFF
TRBV7-2,-,many,TRBJ1-3,TGTGCCAGCAGTCCAGGTCGGGGAAACACCATATATTTT,CASSPGRGNTIYF
TRBV7-7,-,-,TRBJ2-1,TGTGCCAGCAGCTTTTCCACTCAAAATGAGCAGTTCTTC,CASSFSTQNEQFF
TRBV19,-,-,TRBJ1-5,TGTGCCAGCCGTGGGGCAGGGATCGATCAGCCCCAGCATTTT,CASRGAGIDQPQHF
TRBV7-9,-,few,TRBJ1-1,TGTGCCAGCAGCTTAGCCGGTCCCACTGAAGCTTTCTTT,CASSLAGPTEAFF
TRBV5-6,-,-,TRBJ2-7,TGTGCCAGCAGCGGCCGGGACAGAGCTGGCCTAGCGGGCTACGAGCAGTACTTC,CASSGRDRAGLAGYEQYF